Each of the 12 T cell receptor beta chains below was sequenced from the same sample in a study of CD8 T cells in Susac syndrome (dated by TCRdb to the late 2010s). The library came from the immunoSEQ multiplex PCR assay. RNA was extracted using the RNeasy kit, and about 0.45 to 1 ug of the RNA was reverse transcribed with random hexamers. TCRdb reprocessed the public reads (quality trimming at Q25 with fastp, clone calling with MiXCR) and kept in-frame beta chains. Records with the same CDR3 protein are collapsed into one entry carrying the most frequent genes and DNA. The sample data list 110,000 to 150,000 distinct CDR3 sequences, and 94% of these were observed just once. The leading ten clones occupy 0.25% to 0.3% of the sample. Specimen: CD8+ T cells from PBMCs. The receptors derive from a human donor in good health.

This chain joins TRBV29-1 and TRBJ1-3; no definite D call. This CDR3 comprises 13 residues. V lost 5 bases, J lost 0 bases, and 8 bases lay in between. The germline V gene has CDR1 SQVTM and CDR2 ANQGSEA. For the CDR3, the DNA is TGCAGCGTTACCGACCACTCTGGAAACACCATATATTTT. Its protein is CSVTDHSGNTIYF.

The J gene is TRBJ1-5, the V gene TRBV15, with 8 positions matching TRBD1. CDR1 and CDR2 (germline): LNHNV, YYDKDF (reference sequence). V gave up 8 bases and J gave up 8 bases; unmatched junction bases: 17. This CDR3 region has 16 residues. As DNA, the CDR3 is TGTGCCACCGGACGCACGGACAGGGTGGGGGTCGAGCCCCAGCATTTT. This translates into CATGRTDRVGVEPQHF.

The chain links TRBV27 to TRBJ2-7, with D unclear. From germline, CDR1 is MNHEY and CDR2 SMNVEV (reference sequence). This CDR3 region has 14 residues. V gave up 2 bases and J gave up 6 bases, with 14 bases separating them. The CDR3 loop is CASSLGQELAEQYF. CDR3 DNA: TGTGCCAGCAGTTTAGGGCAGGAATTGGCCGAGCAGTACTTC.

This rearrangement joins TRBV3-1 to TRBJ2-7, with 7 bases lining up with TRBD1. The CDR3 has 18 amino acids. The J segment lost 4 bases and the V segment lost 1 base, leaving 16 bases of the junction unmatched. Germline-derived CDR1 and CDR2 are LGHDT and YNNKEL (reference sequence). The CDR3 sequence: CASSQGQGMGRSPYEQYF. CDR3 DNA sequence: TGTGCCAGCAGCCAAGGACAGGGTATGGGGCGATCCCCTTACGAGCAGTACTTC.

The CDR3 DNA reads as TGTGCCAGCAGTACCCTCAGGGGCGGCTACACCTTC. Protein sequence: CASSTLRGGYTF. The genes are TRBV27 and TRBJ1-2; possible D gene TRBD1, 6 bases. Trimming took 5 bases from V and 8 from J, leaving 12 bases between them. This CDR3 is 12 amino acids long. The germline V gene has CDR1 MNHEY and CDR2 SMNVEV (reference sequence).

V gene TRBV4-3 combines with J gene TRBJ2-7, with 8 positions matching TRBD1. CDR3 length: 15 amino acids. V lost 0 bases to trimming and J lost 5 bases; unmatched junction nucleotides: 6. From germline, CDR1 is LGHNA and CDR2 YSLEER. The CDR3 loop is CASSQDGQGPNEQYF. CDR3 DNA sequence: TGCGCCAGCAGCCAAGATGGACAGGGCCCCAACGAGCAGTACTTC.

This clonotype was counted once. J is TRBJ1-3 and V is TRBV25-1, with unresolved D. From germline, CDR1 is MGHDK and CDR2 SYGVNS. CDR3 length: 15 amino acids. Trimming pared 3 bases from V and 0 bases from J, leaving 9 bases between. CDR3 nucleotides: TGTGCCAGCAGTGATCACCCGGCCTCTGGAAACACCATATATTTT. The encoded protein is CASSDHPASGNTIYF.

The chain joins TRBV29-1 to TRBJ1-2; D is ambiguous. The CDR3 is 14 amino acids. Trimming removed 6 bases from V and 5 bases from J, with 19 bases in between. Germline lookup yields CDR1 SQVTM and CDR2 ANQGSEA. CDR3 sequence (DNA): TGCAGCGTCATAGACGGTCTACCCCCTTATGGCTACACCTTC. This gives the protein CSVIDGLPPYGYTF.

By share, this clonotype counts as medium-sized. The J gene is TRBJ2-1, the V gene TRBV13; 7 nucleotides line up with TRBD2. The V gene's germline CDR1 is PRHDT and CDR2 FYEKMQ (reference sequence). The CDR3 length is 12 residues. V gave up 8 bases and J gave up 10 bases; unmatched junction bases: 8. CDR3 region: CASGSSGLEQFF. The CDR3 DNA reads TGTGCCAGCGGCTCTAGCGGCCTGGAGCAGTTCTTC.

The chain links TRBV6-2 or TRBV6-3 to TRBJ1-1; no reliable D call. Trimming shortened V by 6 bases and J by 3 bases, and 11 bases separated the two germline ends. The CDR3 totals 13 residues. The germline CDR1 and CDR2 sequences are MNHEY and SVGEGT. CDR3 in DNA: TGTGCCAGCAGGATGAACCCGGACACTGAAGCTTTCTTT. Its protein product is CASRMNPDTEAFF.

The J gene is TRBJ2-3, the V gene TRBV20-1; D uncertain. Germline-derived CDR1 and CDR2 are DFQATT and SNEGSKA (reference sequence). The V end lost 5 bases, the J end lost 0 bases, and 21 bases lay between the germline ends. The CDR3 consists of 17 residues. CDR3 protein: CSAYRLGPLKSTDTQYF. CDR3 in DNA: TGCAGTGCTTACCGGCTGGGCCCCCTAAAGAGCACAGATACGCAGTATTTT.

The rearrangement uses TRBV28 and TRBJ2-1, with D perhaps TRBD2 (5 bases). The length of the CDR3 is 16 residues. The V gene's germline CDR1 is MDHEN and CDR2 SYDVKM. The V gene lost 6 bases and the J gene lost 8 bases, with 23 bases spanning the gap. The CDR3 loop reads CASRDLGSSRSDEQFF. DNA for the CDR3: TGTGCCAGCAGGGACTTGGGTAGTAGCCGGTCGGATGAGCAGTTCTTC.